This T cell receptor beta chain is drawn from a study of glioma-infiltrating T cells. This CDR3 has 15 amino acids. CDR1 is MGHDK, CDR2 SYGVNS, per germline. The V gene lost 10 bases and the J gene lost 0 bases, with 17 bases spanning the gap. At least ten counts were recorded for this clonotype. Its antigen is unidentified. Regarding the study as a whole: Only very few CDR3 sequences appeared in both tissue and blood.

Using RNA template, CDR3s of TCR alpha and beta were amplified with iRepertoire arm-PCR. TCRdb redid the calling of the multiplex PCR reads with MiXCR, one entry per CDR3 protein. The table shows about 410,000 distinct CDR3 sequences, with roughly two fifths occurring only once. The source is a human donor with low-grade glioma or glioblastoma, undergoing nonglioma brain surgery, or in good health (not recorded which). The chain has TRBV25-1 and TRBJ2-3; D is ambiguous. Material: glioma tissue, nonneoplastic brain tissue, or PBMCs (not recorded which). The CDR3 DNA follows: TGTGCCACCACGATGGGCACTTTTAGCACAGATACGCAGTATTTT. Protein product: CATTMGTFSTDTQYF.